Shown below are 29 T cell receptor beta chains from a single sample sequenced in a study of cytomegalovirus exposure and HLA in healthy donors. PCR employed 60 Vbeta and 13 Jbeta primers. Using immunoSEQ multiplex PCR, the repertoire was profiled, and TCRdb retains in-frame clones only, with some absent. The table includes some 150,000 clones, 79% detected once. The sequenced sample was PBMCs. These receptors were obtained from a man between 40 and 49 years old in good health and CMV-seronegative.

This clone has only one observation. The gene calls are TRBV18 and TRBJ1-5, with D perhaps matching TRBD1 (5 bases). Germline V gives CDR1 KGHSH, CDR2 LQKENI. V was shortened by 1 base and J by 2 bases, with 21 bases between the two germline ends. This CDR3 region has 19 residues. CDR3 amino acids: CASSPLGVSAGLGNQPQHF. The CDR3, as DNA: TGTGCCAGCTCACCACTGGGTGTATCCGCGGGGCTCGGCAATCAGCCCCAGCATTTT.

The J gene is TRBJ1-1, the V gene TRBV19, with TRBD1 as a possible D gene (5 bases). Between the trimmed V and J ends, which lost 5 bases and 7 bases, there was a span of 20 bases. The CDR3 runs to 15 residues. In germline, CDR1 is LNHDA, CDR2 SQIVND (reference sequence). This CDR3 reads CASSPELMGRGEAFF. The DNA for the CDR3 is TGTGCCAGTAGTCCTGAATTAATGGGAAGGGGTGAAGCTTTCTTT.

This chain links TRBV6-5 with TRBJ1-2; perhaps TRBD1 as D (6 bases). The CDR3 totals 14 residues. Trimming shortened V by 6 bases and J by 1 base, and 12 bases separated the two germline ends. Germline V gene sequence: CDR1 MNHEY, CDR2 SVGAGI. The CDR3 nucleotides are TGTGCCAGCAGGGATGGACAGTTTAACTATGGCTACACCTTC. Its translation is CASRDGQFNYGYTF.

The CDR3: CASSLVSGVSYEQYF. DNA of the CDR3: TGCGCCAGCAGCTTGGTTAGCGGCGTCTCCTACGAGCAGTACTTC. This sequence joins TRBV5-1 and TRBJ2-7; D possibly corresponds to TRBD2 (6 bases). This CDR3 has 15 residues. Germline CDR1 and CDR2: SGHRS and YFSETQ. The germline V and J ends were trimmed by 0 bases and 0 bases, with 10 bases remaining between them.

CDR3 sequence reads: CASSLDVGTALANTIYF. The CDR3 DNA sequence: TGCGCCAGCAGCTTGGACGTAGGGACTGCCCTGGCGAACACCATATATTTT. The rearrangement uses TRBV5-1 and TRBJ1-3; possibly TRBD1 for D (5 bases). The ends were cut back, 0 bases at V and 7 bases at J, with 20 bases in the middle. This CDR3 has 17 amino acids. Germline V gives CDR1 SGHRS, CDR2 YFSETQ.

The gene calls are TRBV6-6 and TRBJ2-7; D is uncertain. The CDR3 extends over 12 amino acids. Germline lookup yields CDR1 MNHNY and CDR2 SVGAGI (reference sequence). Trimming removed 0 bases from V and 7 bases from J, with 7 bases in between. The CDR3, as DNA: TGTGCCAGCAGTTACTCTGGCCTGGAGCAGTACTTC. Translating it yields CASSYSGLEQYF.

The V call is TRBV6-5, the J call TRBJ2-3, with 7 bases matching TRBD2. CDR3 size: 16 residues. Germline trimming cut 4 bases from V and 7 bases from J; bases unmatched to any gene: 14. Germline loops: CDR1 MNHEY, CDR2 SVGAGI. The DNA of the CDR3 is TGTGCCAGCAGTTCGACTAGCTCAGCGTTGTTTTATACGCAGTATTTT. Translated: CASSSTSSALFYTQYF.

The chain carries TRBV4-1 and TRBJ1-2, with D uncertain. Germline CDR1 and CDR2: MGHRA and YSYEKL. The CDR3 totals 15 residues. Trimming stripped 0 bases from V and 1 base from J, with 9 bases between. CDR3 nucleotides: TGCGCCAGCAGCCAAGATCGCGTCTTTAACTATGGCTACACCTTC. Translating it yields CASSQDRVFNYGYTF.

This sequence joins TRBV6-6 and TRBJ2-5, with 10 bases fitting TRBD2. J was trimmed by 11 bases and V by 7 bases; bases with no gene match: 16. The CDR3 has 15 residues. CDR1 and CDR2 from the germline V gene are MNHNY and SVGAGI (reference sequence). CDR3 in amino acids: CASTMRLAGDVVQYF. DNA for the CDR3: TGTGCCAGCACCATGAGGCTAGCGGGAGATGTTGTGCAGTACTTC.

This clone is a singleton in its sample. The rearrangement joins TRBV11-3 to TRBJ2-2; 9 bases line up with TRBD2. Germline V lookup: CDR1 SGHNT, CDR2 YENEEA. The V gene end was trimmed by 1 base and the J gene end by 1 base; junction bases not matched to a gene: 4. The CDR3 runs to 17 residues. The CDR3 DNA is TGTGCCAGCAGCTTAGGCCTGACTAGCGGGAACACCGGGGAGCTGTTTTTT. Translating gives CASSLGLTSGNTGELFF. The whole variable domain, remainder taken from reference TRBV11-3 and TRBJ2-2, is EAGVVQSPRYKIIEKKQPVAFWCNPISGHNTLYWYLQNLGQGPELLIRYENEEAVDDSQLPKDRFSAERLKGVDSTLKIQPAELGDSAVYLCASSLGLTSGNTGELFFGEGSRLTVL.

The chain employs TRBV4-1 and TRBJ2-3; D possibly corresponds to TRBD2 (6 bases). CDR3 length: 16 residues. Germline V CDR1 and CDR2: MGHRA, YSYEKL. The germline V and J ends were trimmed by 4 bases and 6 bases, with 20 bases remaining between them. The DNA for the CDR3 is TGCGCCAGCAGCCCGAGGGGTAGTTCGGGAGCGGATACGCAGTATTTT. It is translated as CASSPRGSSGADTQYF.

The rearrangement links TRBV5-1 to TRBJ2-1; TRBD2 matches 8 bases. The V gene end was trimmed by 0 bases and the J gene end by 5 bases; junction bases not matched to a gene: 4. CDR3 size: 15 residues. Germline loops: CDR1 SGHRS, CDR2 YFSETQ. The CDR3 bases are TGCGCCAGCAGCTTGGACGGGAGGGGTCACAATGAGCAGTTCTTC. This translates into CASSLDGRGHNEQFF. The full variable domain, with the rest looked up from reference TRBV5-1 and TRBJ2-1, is KAGVTQTPRYLIKTRGQQVTLSCSPISGHRSVSWYQQTPGQGLQFLFEYFSETQRNKGNFPGRFSGRQFSNSRSEMNVSTLELGDSALYLCASSLDGRGHNEQFFGPGTRLTVL.

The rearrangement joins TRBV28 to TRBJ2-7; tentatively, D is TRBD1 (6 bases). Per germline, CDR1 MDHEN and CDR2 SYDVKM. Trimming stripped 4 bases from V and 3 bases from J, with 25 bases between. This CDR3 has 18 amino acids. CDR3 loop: CASSSPTGSGRPDYEQYF. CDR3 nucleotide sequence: TGTGCCAGCAGTTCCCCGACAGGATCCGGCCGACCGGACTACGAGCAGTACTTC.

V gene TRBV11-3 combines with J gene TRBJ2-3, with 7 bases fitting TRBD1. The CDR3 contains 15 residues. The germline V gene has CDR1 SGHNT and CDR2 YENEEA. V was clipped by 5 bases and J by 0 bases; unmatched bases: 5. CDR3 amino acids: CASSNRQGSTDTQYF. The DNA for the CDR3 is TGTGCCAGCAGCAACCGACAGGGTAGCACAGATACGCAGTATTTT.

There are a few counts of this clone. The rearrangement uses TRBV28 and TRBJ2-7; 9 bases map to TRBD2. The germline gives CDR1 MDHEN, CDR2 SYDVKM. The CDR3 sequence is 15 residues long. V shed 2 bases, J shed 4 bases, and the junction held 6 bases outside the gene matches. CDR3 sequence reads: CASSLAGGTLYEQYF. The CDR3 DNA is TGTGCCAGCAGTTTAGCGGGAGGGACTCTGTACGAGCAGTACTTC. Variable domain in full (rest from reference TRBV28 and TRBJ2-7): DVKVTQSSRYLVKRTGEKVFLECVQDMDHENMFWYRQDPGLGLRLIYFSYDVKMKEKGDIPEGYSVSREKKERFSLILESASTNQTSMYLCASSLAGGTLYEQYFGPGTRLTVT.

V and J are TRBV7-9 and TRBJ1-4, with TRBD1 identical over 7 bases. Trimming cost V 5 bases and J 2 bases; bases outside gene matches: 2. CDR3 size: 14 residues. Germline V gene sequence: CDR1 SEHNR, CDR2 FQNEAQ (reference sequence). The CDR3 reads CASSQQGTNEKLFF. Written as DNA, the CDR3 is TGTGCCAGCAGCCAACAGGGGACTAATGAAAAACTGTTTTTT.

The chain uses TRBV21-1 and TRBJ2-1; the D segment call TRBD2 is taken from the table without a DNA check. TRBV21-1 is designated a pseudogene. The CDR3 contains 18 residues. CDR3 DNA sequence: TGTGCCAGCAGCACCATTGTGGGAGGGCCATACCGGGCTTATGAGCAGTTCTTC. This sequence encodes CASSTIVGGPYRAYEQFF.

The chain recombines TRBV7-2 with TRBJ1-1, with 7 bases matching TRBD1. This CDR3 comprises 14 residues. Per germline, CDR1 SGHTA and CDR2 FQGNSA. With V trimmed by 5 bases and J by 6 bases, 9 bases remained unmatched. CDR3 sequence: CASSVDNRGAEAFF. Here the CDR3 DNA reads TGTGCCAGCAGCGTAGACAACAGGGGTGCTGAAGCTTTCTTT.

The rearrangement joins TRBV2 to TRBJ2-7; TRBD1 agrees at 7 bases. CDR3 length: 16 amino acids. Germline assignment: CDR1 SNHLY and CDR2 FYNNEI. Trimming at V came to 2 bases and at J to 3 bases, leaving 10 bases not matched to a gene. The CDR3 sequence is CASSEIAGTEYYEQYF. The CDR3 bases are TGTGCCAGCAGTGAAATTGCCGGGACAGAGTACTACGAGCAGTACTTC.

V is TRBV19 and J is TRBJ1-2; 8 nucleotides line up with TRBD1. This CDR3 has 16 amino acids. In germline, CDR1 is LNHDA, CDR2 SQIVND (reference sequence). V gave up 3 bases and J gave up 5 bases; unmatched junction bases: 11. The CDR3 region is CASSMGGQGWEYGYTF. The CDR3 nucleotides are TGTGCCAGTAGTATGGGAGGACAGGGTTGGGAGTATGGCTACACCTTC.

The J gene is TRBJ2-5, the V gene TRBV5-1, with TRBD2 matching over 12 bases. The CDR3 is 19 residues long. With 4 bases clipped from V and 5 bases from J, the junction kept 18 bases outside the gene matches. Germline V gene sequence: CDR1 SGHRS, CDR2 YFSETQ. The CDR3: CASSPWGASGRAGMETQYF. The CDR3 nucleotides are TGCGCCAGCAGCCCCTGGGGAGCTAGCGGGAGGGCCGGGATGGAGACCCAGTACTTC.

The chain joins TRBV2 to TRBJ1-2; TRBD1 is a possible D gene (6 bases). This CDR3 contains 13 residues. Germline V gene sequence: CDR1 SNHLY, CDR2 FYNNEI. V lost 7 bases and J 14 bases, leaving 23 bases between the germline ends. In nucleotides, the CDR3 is TGTGCCAGCACCCCCGGAGCAGGGGCGAGCCAGACCTTC. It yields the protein CASTPGAGASQTF.

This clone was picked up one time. The CDR3 sequence is CASSLQRGTRREETQYF. DNA for the CDR3: TGTGCCAGCAGCTTACAAAGAGGGACTAGACGGGAAGAGACCCAGTACTTC. This chain links TRBV5-6 with TRBJ2-5; 8 bases fit TRBD2. Germline V CDR1 and CDR2: SGHDT, YYEEEE. The V and J ends lost 2 bases and 3 bases, in that order; junction bases with no gene match: 12. The length of the CDR3 is 17 residues.

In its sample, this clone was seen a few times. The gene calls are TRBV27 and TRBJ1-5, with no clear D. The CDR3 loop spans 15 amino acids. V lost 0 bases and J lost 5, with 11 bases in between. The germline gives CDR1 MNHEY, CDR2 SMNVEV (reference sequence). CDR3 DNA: TGTGCCAGCAGTTTATCGGGTAGCACTTATCAGCCCCAGCATTTT. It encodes CASSLSGSTYQPQHF.

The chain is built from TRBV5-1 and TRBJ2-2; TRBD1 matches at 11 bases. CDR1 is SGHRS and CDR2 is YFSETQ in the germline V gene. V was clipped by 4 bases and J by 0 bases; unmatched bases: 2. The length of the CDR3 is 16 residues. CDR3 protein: CASSAGQGANTGELFF. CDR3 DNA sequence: TGCGCCAGCAGCGCGGGACAGGGGGCGAACACCGGGGAGCTGTTTTTT.

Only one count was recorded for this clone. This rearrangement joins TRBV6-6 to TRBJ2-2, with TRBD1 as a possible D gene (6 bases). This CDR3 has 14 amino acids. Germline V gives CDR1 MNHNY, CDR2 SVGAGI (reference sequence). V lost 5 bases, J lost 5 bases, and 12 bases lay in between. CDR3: CASSRDRSTGELFF. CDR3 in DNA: TGTGCCAGCAGTAGAGACAGGTCGACCGGGGAGCTGTTTTTT.

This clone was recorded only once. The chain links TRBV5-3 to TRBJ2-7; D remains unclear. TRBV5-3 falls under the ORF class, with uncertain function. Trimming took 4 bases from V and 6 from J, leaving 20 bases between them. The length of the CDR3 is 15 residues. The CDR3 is CARSPAVATPSEQYF. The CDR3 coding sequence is TGTGCCAGAAGCCCTGCGGTAGCCACCCCTAGCGAGCAGTACTTC.

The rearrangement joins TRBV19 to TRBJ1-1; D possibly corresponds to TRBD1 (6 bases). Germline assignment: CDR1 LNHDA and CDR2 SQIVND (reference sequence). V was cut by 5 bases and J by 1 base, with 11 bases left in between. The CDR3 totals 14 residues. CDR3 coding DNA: TGTGCCAGTAGTGCCGGACAGCAGAACACTGAAGCTTTCTTT. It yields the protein CASSAGQQNTEAFF.

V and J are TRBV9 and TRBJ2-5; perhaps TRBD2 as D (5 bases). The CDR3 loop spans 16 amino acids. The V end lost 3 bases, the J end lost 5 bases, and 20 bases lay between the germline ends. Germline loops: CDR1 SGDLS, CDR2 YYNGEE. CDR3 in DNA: TGTGCCAGCAGCGATTCCCCCCTCAGCGGACGGGAGACCCAGTACTTC. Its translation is CASSDSPLSGRETQYF.